This T cell receptor (beta chain) was captured by sequencing in a study of Graves' ophthalmopathy and Graves' hyperthyroidism. This CDR3 region has 15 residues. The V gene's germline CDR1 is PRHDT and CDR2 FYEKMQ (reference sequence). J lost 3 bases, V lost 1 base, and 4 bases had no gene match. For this clonotype: A much larger clone is a single base away; this may be a read error. The CDR3 carries no conserved terminal phenylalanine or tryptophan, so it likely arises from a read error.

RNA transcripts provided the template for amplifying TCR beta CDR3 regions. The first-round RT-PCR employed HTBI primers together with the Qiagen OneStep RT-PCR kit. A multiplex PCR was then performed as the second round. TCRdb reanalysed the multiplex PCR reads using MiXCR and keeps one entry per CDR3 protein. Here the sample spans about 500,000 distinct CDR3 sequences, about two fifths being singletons. V usage is TRBV13 and J usage is TRBJ1-1; TRBD1 matches at 8 bases. The clonotype originates from an adult man with Graves' hyperthyroidism. The specimen was peripheral blood or thyroid tissue (not recorded which). The chain's CDR3 is CASSLVAGGYTEAFL. CDR3 sequence (DNA): TGTGCCAGCAGCTTAGTCGCAGGGGGCTACACTGAAGCTTTCCTT.